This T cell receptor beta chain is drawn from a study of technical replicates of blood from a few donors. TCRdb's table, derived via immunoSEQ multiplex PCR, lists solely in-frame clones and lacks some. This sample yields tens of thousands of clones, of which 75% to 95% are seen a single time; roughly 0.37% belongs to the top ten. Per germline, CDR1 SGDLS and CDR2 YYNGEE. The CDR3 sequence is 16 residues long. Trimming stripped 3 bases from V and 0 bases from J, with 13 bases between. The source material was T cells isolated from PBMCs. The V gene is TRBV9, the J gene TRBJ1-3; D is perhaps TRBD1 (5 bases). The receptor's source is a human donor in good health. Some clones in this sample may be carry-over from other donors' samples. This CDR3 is CASSAERQNSGNTIYF. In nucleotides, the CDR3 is TGTGCCAGCAGCGCGGAGCGACAGAACTCTGGAAACACCATATATTTT.